Listed below are T cell receptor beta chains from one sample, sequenced in a study of shared clonotypes between healthy human individuals. Measured with immunoSEQ multiplex PCR; TCRdb has only the in-frame clones, and not every one. There are around 1,900,000 clones in the sample; 85% to 95% occur only once, and around 1.7% lies in the top ten. The specimen sequenced was naive CD8+ T cells from PBMCs. The origin of the receptors is a man between 18 and 29 years old in good health. Some clones in this sample may be carry-over from other donors' samples. Each CDR3 is given with its conserved first and last residue. D genes are given only for firm matches. A clone size is listed for some rows: how often the clone was seen (once, few, many), or a class if it is expanded.

D gene	J gene	V gene	clone size	CDR3 DNA	CDR3 protein
TRBD2	TRBJ2-1	TRBV19	NA	TGTGCCAGCCGGACTAGCGGGACGATGGCATACAATGAGCAGTTCTTC	CASRTSGTMAYNEQFF
NA	TRBJ1-5	TRBV2	NA	TGTGCCAGCAGTGAAACGCAGGAAACCAATCAGCCCCAGCATTTT	CASSETQETNQPQHF
NA	TRBJ2-3	TRBV7-8	NA	TGTGCCAGCAGCTTAGGCCCGGGCCGCACAGATACGCAGTATTTT	CASSLGPGRTDTQYF
NA	TRBJ2-5	TRBV7-8	NA	TGTGCCAGCAGCCCCGGACGAGGTGGGGTCCAAGAGACCCAGTACTTC	CASSPGRGGVQETQYF
NA	TRBJ1-5	TRBV27	NA	TGTGCCAGCAGTCCCTGGACAAGCAATCAGCCCCAGCATTTT	CASSPWTSNQPQHF
NA	TRBJ2-5	TRBV29-1	NA	TGCAGCGTCATCGACAGCGAAGAGACCCAGTACTTC	CSVIDSEETQYF
NA	TRBJ1-2	TRBV30	once	TGTGCCTGGAGAGGGGACGGCTACACCTTC	CAWRGDGYTF
TRBD1	TRBJ2-7	TRBV5-6	NA	TGTGCCAGCAGCTTGGCCCCAGGGGGCCCCTACGAGCAGTACTTC	CASSLAPGGPYEQYF
NA	TRBJ1-4	TRBV7-9	NA	TGTGCCAGCAGCTTAGAAGGGCCCTCCTATGGCGATGAAAAACTGTTTTTT	CASSLEGPSYGDEKLFF
NA	TRBJ1-1	TRBV6-1	NA	TGTGCCAGCAAGGAGCTTCTTAACACTGAAGCTTTCTTT	CASKELLNTEAFF
NA	TRBJ1-2	TRBV9	NA	TGTGCCAGCAGCCCAGGAAACTATGGCTACACCTTC	CASSPGNYGYTF
NA	TRBJ2-7	TRBV2	NA	TGTGCCAGCAGTGACACGGAGGGGAGCTCCTACGAGCAGTACTTC	CASSDTEGSSYEQYF
NA	TRBJ1-1	TRBV11-2	NA	TGTGCCAGCAGCCAGGGTTGGTACACTGAAGCTTTCTTT	CASSQGWYTEAFF
TRBD2	TRBJ2-3	TRBV28	NA	TGTGCCAGCAGTTTTCTAGCGGAGGGGCCAGATACGCAGTATTTT	CASSFLAEGPDTQYF
NA	TRBJ2-6	TRBV30	NA	TGTGCCTGGAGCCCGAGAATTAGCTCTGGGGCCAACGTCCTGACTTTC	CAWSPRISSGANVLTF